The entry below describes one TCR beta chain. Antigen: not known. The sample originates from a study of T-cell reconstitution after alpha-beta-depleted transplantation in children. Overall study results and limits: At one year after transplant, newly produced T cells mostly accounted for T-cell counts and diversity. Reportedly, only several hundred clones from non-depleted graft cells drove alpha-beta T-cell counts at about two months.

The CDR3 runs 18 residues. V was clipped by 4 bases and J by 4 bases; unmatched bases: 13. Per germline, CDR1 SGDLS and CDR2 YYNGEE. A TCRbeta library incorporating unique molecular identifiers was prepared. TCRdb used MiXCR to reprocess the PCR reads, holding one entry per CDR3 protein. The sample consists of about 980,000 distinct CDR3 sequences, 25% to 30% of them appearing once. The TCR sequence derives from a boy less than two years old who had a stem cell transplant for SCID, so the T cells may come from the graft donor. The rearrangement links TRBV9 to TRBJ2-1; 11 bases are shared with TRBD2. This sample comprised PBMCs, mostly from graft donor cells, obtained 360 days after TCRalphabeta/CD19-depleted stem cell transplant. CDR3: CASSSVVAGGPSYNEQFF. CDR3 coding DNA: TGTGCCAGCAGCTCGGTAGTAGCGGGGGGGCCCTCGTACAATGAGCAGTTCTTC.